A single sample is the source of the 2 T cell receptor beta chains below, sequenced in a study of circulating CD8 cells and anti-PD-1 response in melanoma. TCR libraries were prepared from around 14 ng of total RNA with the QIAseq Immune Repertoire TCR panel. TCRdb recomputed calls from the reads with MiXCR, one row per CDR3 protein. The sample carries 700 or so distinct CDR3 sequences, around 9.6% recorded once. Live CD3+CD8+TCRalphabeta+ cells were sorted into four subsets by PD-1 and/or TIGIT. Sequences were derived from CD8+ T cells from PBMCs, sampled at baseline or after one month of anti-PD-1 therapy (not recorded which). The receptors originated from a human donor with melanoma.

This clonotype is labeled medium-sized. V is TRBV27 and J is TRBJ2-3, with D uncertain. V was clipped by 4 bases and J by 4 bases, with 9 bases between them. There are 13 residues in the CDR3. CDR1 and CDR2 from the germline V gene are MNHEY and SMNVEV (reference sequence). CDR3 DNA sequence: TGTGCCAGCAGTTACGAATTCTCAGATACGCAGTATTTT. It translates to CASSYEFSDTQYF.

This clonotype is medium-sized by share. The chain uses TRBV2 and TRBJ2-7; 9 positions match TRBD1. The ends lost 6 bases at V and 2 bases at J; junction bases unmatched: 5. The CDR3 runs to 14 residues. Germline V gives CDR1 SNHLY, CDR2 FYNNEI. CDR3 region: CASSGQGTAYEQYF. DNA for the CDR3: TGTGCCAGCAGCGGACAGGGGACGGCCTACGAGCAGTACTTC.